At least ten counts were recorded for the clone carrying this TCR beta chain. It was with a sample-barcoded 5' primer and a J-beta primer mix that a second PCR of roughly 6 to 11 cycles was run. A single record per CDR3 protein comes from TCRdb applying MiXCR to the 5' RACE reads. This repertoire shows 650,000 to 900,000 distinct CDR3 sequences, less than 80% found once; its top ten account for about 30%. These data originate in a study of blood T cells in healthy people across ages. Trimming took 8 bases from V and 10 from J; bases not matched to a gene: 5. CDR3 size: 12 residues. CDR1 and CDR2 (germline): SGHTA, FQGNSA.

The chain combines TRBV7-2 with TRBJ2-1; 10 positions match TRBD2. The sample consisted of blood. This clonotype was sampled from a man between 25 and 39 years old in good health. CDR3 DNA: TGTGCCAGCGGGACTAGCGAGCGGGAGCAGTTCTTC. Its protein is CASGTSEREQFF. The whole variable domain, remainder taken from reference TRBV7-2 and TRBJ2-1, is GAGVSQSPSNKVTEKGKDVELRCDPISGHTALYWYRQSLGQGLEFLIYFQGNSAPDKSGLPSDRFSAERTGGSVSTLTIQRTQQEDSAVYLCASGTSEREQFFGPGTRLTVL.